Here is one T cell receptor beta chain with its context. The antigen remains undetermined. This sample was included in a study of radiotherapy plus CTLA-4 blockade in lung cancer. Study details: There were objective responses in 18% of patients, and around 31% had disease control. Study-level findings and limits: Peripheral blood showed expansion of tumor-derived TCR clones after radiotherapy and ipilimumab.

CDR3 length equals 16 residues. Germline V gene sequence: CDR1 MDHEN, CDR2 SYDVKM. After removal of 6 bases from V and 1 base from J, the junction contained 7 bases not matched to a gene. The protocol was immunoSEQ multiplex PCR, while the TCRdb copy is restricted to in-frame clones and leaves out a portion. Among about 85,000 clones listed, about 86% were seen once. This material consisted of peripheral blood, taken from a patient treated with radiotherapy plus ipilimumab. This TCR was recovered from a human donor with non-small cell lung cancer who had a partial response to radiotherapy plus ipilimumab. The chain carries TRBV28 and TRBJ2-7; 12 bases are a match to TRBD2. Here the CDR3 reads CASRKTGLAGSYEQYF. DNA for the CDR3: TGTGCCAGCAGGAAAACGGGACTAGCGGGTTCCTACGAGCAGTACTTC.